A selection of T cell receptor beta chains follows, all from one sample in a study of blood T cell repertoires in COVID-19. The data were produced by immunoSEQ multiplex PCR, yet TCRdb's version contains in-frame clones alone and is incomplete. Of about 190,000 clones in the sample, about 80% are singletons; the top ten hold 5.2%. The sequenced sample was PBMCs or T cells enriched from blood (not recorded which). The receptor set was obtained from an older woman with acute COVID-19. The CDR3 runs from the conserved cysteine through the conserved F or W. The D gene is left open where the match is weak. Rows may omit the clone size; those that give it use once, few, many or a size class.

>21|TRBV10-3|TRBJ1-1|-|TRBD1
TGTGCCATCAGTGAGTCGCCCGGACAGGGGGCTGACTACCACGCGAACACTGAAGCTTTCTTT
CAISESPGQGADYHANTEAFF
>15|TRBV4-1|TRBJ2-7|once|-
TGCGCCAGCAGCCAAGAACCGGGGGTCCCCTACGAGCAGTACTTC
CASSQEPGVPYEQYF
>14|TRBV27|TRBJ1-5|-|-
TGTGCCAGCAGTCCTGAACAGGCCCGGCAGCCCCAGCATTTT
CASSPEQARQPQHF
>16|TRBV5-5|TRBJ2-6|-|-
TGTGCCAGCAGCTTGCACTGGGCCTCGGGGGCCAACGTCCTGACTTTC
CASSLHWASGANVLTF
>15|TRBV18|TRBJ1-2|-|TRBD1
TGTGCCAGCTCATCGGGACAGGGGGCTTGGTATGGCTACACCTTC
CASSSGQGAWYGYTF
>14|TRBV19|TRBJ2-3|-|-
TGTGCCAGTACAAGGCGCGGCCAATTGGATACGCAGTATTTT
CASTRRGQLDTQYF
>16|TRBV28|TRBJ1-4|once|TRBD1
TGTGCCAGCAGTCCCGGGACAGGGCTTTTGGATGAAAAACTGTTTTTT
CASSPGTGLLDEKLFF
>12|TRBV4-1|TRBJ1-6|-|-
TGCGCCAGCAGTCAGGGGTCCTCACCCCTCCACTTT
CASSQGSSPLHF
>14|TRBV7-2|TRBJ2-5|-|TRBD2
TGTGCCAGCACCCTACAAGCGGGGAGGGAGACCCAGTACTTC
CASTLQAGRETQYF
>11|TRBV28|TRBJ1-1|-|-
TGTGCCAGCAGTTTTGGGGCCCAAGCTTTCTTT
CASSFGAQAFF
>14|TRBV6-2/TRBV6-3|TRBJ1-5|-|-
TGTGCCAGCAGTTACACAGGGTCCGGTCAGCCCCAGCATTTT
CASSYTGSGQPQHF
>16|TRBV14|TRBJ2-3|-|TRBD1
TGTGCCAGCAGCCAGGATAGGACAGGGGCCACAGATACGCAGTATTTT
CASSQDRTGATDTQYF
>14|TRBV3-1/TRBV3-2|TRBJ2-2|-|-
TGTGCCAGCCACGCGGGTCGTAGGACCGGGGAGCTGTTTTTT
CASHAGRRTGELFF
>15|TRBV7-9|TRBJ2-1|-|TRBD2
TGTGCCAGCAGCTTAGCGGGGACTAGCCACAATGAGCAGTTCTTC
CASSLAGTSHNEQFF
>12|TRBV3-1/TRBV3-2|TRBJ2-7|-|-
TGTGCCAGCAGCCAAAATGAGATTAGTGTGAGCTTC
CASSQNEISVSF
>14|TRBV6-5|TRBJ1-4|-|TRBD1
TGTGCCAGCAGGAGACAGGGTTTGGGCGAAAAACTGTTTTTT
CASRRQGLGEKLFF
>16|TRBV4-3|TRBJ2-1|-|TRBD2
TGCGCCAGCAGCCAAGCAACTAGCGGGACTTACAATGAGCAGTTCTTC
CASSQATSGTYNEQFF
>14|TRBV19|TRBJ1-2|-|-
TGTGCCAGTAGCCCCCACACCTCCGGGTATGGCTACACCTTC
CASSPHTSGYGYTF
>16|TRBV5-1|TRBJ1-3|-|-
TGCGCCAGCAGCTTGAGCCTACTCTCGTCTGGAAACACCATATATTTT
CASSLSLLSSGNTIYF
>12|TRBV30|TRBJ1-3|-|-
TGTGCCTGGAGTACAGCTGGAAACACCATATATTTT
CAWSTAGNTIYF
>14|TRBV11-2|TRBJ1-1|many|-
TGTGCCAGCAGCTTAGATGGTCGAGGATCCGAAGCTTTCTTT
CASSLDGRGSEAFF
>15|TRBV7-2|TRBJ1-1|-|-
TGTGCCAGCAGCTTATATTTTAGCACGAACACTGAAGCTTTCTTT
CASSLYFSTNTEAFF
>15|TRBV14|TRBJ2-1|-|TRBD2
TGTGCCAGCAGAGGAACTAGCGGGAGTGGGGCTGAGCAGTTCTTC
CASRGTSGSGAEQFF
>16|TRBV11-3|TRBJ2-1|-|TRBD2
TGTGCCAGCAGCTTAAGCGGACTAGCGGCCTACAATGAGCAGTTCTTC
CASSLSGLAAYNEQFF
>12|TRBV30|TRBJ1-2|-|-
TGTGCCTGGAGGGGGGGTAACTATGGCTACACCTTC
CAWRGGNYGYTF
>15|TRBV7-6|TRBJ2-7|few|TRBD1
TGTGCCAGCAGCTTAGATACCGGGACAGGGGTCGAGCAGTACTTC
CASSLDTGTGVEQYF
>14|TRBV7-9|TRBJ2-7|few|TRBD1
TGTGCCAGCAGCCAAGGGGACAGGGTCTACGAGCAGTACTTC
CASSQGDRVYEQYF
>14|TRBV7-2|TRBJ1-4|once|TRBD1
TGTGCCAGCAGCTTTCCCACAGGGGTCGAAAAACTGTTTTTT
CASSFPTGVEKLFF
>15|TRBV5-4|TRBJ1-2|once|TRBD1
TGTGCCAGCAGCACTCCGGGACAGGGATTTTATGGCTACACCTTC
CASSTPGQGFYGYTF
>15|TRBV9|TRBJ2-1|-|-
TGTGCCAGCAGCGTAGTGGCTAGGGGGTACAATGAGCAGTTCTTC
CASSVVARGYNEQFF
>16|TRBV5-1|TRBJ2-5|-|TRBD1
TGCGCCAGCAGCTTGGCCGGGGCAGGGGGCGCGGAGACCCAGTACTTC
CASSLAGAGGAETQYF
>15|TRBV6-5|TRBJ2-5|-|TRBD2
TGTGCCAGCAGCGGAGGGGGACTAGCAAAAGAGACCCAGTACTTC
CASSGGGLAKETQYF
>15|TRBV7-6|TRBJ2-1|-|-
TGTGCCAGCAGCTTTAGGCCGGACTACGGGAATGAGCAGTTCTTC
CASSFRPDYGNEQFF
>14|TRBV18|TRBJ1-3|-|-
TGTGCCAGCTCACCGGAGGCCGAAGAAAACACCATATATTTT
CASSPEAEENTIYF
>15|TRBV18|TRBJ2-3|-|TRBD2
TGTGCCAGCTCCGCGACTAGCGGGAGCACAGATACGCAGTATTTT
CASSATSGSTDTQYF
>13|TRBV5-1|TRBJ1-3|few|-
TGCGCCAGCAGTCGGGGGGAAGGAAACACCATATATTTT
CASSRGEGNTIYF
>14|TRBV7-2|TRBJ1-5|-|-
TGTGCCAGCAGCTCGAGGGCTAGCAATCAGCCCCAGCATTTT
CASSSRASNQPQHF
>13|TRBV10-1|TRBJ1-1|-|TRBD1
TGCGCCAGCAGTGAAAACCGGGACAGGGAAGCTTTCTTT
CASSENRDREAFF
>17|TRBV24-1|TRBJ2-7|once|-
TGTGCCACCAGTGATTCGACCGGTGGGACACCTTTTTACGAGCAGTACTTC
CATSDSTGGTPFYEQYF
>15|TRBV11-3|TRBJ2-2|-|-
TGTGCCAGCAGCCGAGGCCCGGGGATGGATGGGGAGCTGTTTTTT
CASSRGPGMDGELFF
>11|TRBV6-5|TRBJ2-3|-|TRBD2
TGTGCCTCCGATAGCGGGTTAACGCAGTATTTT
CASDSGLTQYF
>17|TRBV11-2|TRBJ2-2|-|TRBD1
TGTGCCAGCAGAACCGGGACAGGGGGACGTTACACCGGGGAGCTGTTTTTT
CASRTGTGGRYTGELFF
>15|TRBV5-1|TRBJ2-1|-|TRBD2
TGCGCCAGCAGCTTGGGCGGGGGAAACTACAATGAGCAGTTCTTC
CASSLGGGNYNEQFF
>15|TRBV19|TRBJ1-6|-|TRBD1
TGTGCCAGTAGGCCTGAACAGGGGGCGCCTTCACCCCTCCACTTT
CASRPEQGAPSPLHF
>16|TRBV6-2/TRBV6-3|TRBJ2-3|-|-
TGTGCCAGCAGTTACCCAGGGAGGATAGGGGAAGATACGCAGTATTTT
CASSYPGRIGEDTQYF
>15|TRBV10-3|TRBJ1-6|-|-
TGTGCCATCAGACCCGACAGAAAAAATAATTCACCCCTCCACTTT
CAIRPDRKNNSPLHF
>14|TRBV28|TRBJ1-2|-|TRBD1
TGTGCCAGCAGTTGGGGACAGGGGAGTGGTGGCTACACCTTC
CASSWGQGSGGYTF
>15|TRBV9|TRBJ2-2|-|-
TGTGCCAGCAGTGATAACCTCGGGAACACCGGGGAGCTGTTTTTT
CASSDNLGNTGELFF
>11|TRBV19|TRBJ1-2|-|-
TGTGCCAGTACGACAGCTTATGGCTACACCTTC
CASTTAYGYTF
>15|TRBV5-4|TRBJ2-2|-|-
TGTGCCAGCAAGAGGACTAACACGAACACCGGGGAGCTGTTTTTT
CASKRTNTNTGELFF
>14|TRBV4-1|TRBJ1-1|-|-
TGCGCCAGCAGCCCCCCGAGGACAGCGAGTAAAGCTTTCTTT
CASSPPRTASKAFF
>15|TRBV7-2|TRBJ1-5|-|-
TGTGCCAGCAGTTTGTTCGTGGGGGGAAATCAGCCCCAGCATTTT
CASSLFVGGNQPQHF
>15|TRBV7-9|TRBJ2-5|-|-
TGTGCCAGCAGCTTAGGCGTCAGGCCTCAAGAGACCCAGTACTTC
CASSLGVRPQETQYF
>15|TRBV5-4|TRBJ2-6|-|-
TGTGCCAGCAGCAAGGAGGGGTCTGGGGCCAACGTCCTGACTTTC
CASSKEGSGANVLTF
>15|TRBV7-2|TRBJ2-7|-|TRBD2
TGTGCCAGCACTTATCTAGCGGGAGTAACGGACGAGCAGTACTTC
CASTYLAGVTDEQYF
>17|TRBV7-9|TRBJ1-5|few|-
TGTGCCAGCAGCTTTCTAGGTCGGGGATCGAACAATCAGCCCCAGCATTTT
CASSFLGRGSNNQPQHF
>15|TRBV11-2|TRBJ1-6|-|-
TGTGCCAGCAGCTGGGAGGTACAGGTTAATTCACCCCTCCACTTT
CASSWEVQVNSPLHF